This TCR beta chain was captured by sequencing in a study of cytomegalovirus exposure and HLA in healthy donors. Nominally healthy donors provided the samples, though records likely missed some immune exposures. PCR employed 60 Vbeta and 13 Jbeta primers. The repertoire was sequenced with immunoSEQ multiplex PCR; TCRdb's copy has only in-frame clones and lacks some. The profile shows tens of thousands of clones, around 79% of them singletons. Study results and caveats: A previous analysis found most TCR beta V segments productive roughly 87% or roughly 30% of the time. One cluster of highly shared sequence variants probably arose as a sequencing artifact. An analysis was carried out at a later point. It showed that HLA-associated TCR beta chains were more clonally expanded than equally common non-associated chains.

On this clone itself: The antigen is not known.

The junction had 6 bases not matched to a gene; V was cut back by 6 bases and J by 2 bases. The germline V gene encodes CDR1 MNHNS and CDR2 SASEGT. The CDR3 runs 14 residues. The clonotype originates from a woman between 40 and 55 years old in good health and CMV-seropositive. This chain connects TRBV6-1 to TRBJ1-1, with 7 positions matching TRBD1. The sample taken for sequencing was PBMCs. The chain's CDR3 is CASRNRGPNTEAFF. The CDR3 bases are TGTGCCAGCAGAAACAGGGGACCAAACACTGAAGCTTTCTTT.